Each of the 2 T cell receptor beta chains below was sequenced from the same sample in a study of blood T cell repertoires in COVID-19. Produced via immunoSEQ multiplex PCR; TCRdb's table is partial and in-frame only. In the table there are about 370,000 clones, roughly nine tenths of which are singletons. Sequencing was performed on PBMCs or T cells enriched from blood (not recorded which). These receptors all come from a woman aged 40 to 55 who had been exposed to COVID-19.

The chain carries TRBV19 and TRBJ1-4; 7 nucleotides match TRBD1. J gave up 1 base and V 5 bases, and 7 bases lay outside the gene matches. This CDR3 is built from 16 residues. Germline assignment: CDR1 LNHDA and CDR2 SQIVND (reference sequence). The CDR3 coding sequence is TGTGCCAGTAGTGTTTCCACAGGGGTAACTAATGAAAAACTGTTTTTT. Translating gives CASSVSTGVTNEKLFF. The whole variable domain, filled in from reference TRBV19 and TRBJ1-4, reads DGGITQSPKYLFRKEGQNVTLSCEQNLNHDAMYWYRQDPGQGLRLIYYSQIVNDFQKGDIAEGYSVSREKKESFPLTVTSAQKNPTAFYLCASSVSTGVTNEKLFFGSGTQLSVL.

The chain has TRBV7-2 and TRBJ1-1; D is undetermined. The CDR3 spans 15 residues. Per germline, CDR1 SGHTA and CDR2 FQGNSA. With 0 bases removed from V and 3 bases from J, the gap between germline ends came to 11 bases. CDR3 region: CASSLAGPRDTEAFF. The CDR3, as DNA: TGTGCCAGCAGCTTAGCAGGGCCGAGGGACACTGAAGCTTTCTTT.